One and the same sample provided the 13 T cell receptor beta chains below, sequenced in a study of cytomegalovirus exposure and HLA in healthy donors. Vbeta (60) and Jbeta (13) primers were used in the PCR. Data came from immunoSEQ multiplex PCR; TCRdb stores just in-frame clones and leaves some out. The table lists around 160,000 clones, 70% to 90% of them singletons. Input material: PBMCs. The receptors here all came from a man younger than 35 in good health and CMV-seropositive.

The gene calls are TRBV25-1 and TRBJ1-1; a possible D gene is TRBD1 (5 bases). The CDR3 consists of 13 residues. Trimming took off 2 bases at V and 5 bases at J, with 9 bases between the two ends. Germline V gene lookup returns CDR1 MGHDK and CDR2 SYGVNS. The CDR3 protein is CASSEQGNTEAFF. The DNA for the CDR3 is TGTGCCAGCAGTGAACAGGGAAATACTGAAGCTTTCTTT.

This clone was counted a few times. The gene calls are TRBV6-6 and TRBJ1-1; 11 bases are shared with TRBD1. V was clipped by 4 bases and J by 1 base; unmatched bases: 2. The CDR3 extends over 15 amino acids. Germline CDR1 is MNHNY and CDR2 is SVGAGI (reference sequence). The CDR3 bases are TGTGCCAGCAGTTCCGGACAGGGGGCGAACACTGAAGCTTTCTTT. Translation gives CASSSGQGANTEAFF.

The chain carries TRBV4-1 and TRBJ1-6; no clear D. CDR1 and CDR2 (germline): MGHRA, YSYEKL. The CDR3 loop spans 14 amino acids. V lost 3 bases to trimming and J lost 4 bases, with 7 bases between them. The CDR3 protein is CASSQTIYNSPLHF. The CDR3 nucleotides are TGCGCCAGCAGCCAGACTATTTATAATTCACCCCTCCACTTT.

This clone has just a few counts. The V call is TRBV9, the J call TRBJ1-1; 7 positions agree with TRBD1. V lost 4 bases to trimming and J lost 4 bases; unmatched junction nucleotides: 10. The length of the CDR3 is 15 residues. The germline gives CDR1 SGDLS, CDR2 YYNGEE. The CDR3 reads CASSKNRGPSTEAFF. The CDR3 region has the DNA TGTGCCAGCAGCAAAAACAGGGGACCGTCCACTGAAGCTTTCTTT.

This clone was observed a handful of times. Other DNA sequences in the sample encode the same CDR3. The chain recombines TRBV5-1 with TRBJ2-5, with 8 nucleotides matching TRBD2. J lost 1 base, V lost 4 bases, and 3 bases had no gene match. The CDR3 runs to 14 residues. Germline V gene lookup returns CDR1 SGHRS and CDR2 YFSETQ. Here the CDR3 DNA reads TGCGCCAGCAGCCTTAGCGGGGCCCAAGAGACCCAGTACTTC. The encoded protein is CASSLSGAQETQYF.

The CDR3 DNA reads TGCGCCAGCAGCCTTATGACGGGGAGCTCCTACAATGAGCAGTTCTTC. As protein: CASSLMTGSSYNEQFF. This chain joins TRBV4-1 and TRBJ2-1, with a tentative D call TRBD2 (5 bases). The germline CDR1 and CDR2 sequences are MGHRA and YSYEKL. V was shortened by 4 bases and J by 0 bases, with 13 bases between the two germline ends. The CDR3 sequence is 16 residues long.

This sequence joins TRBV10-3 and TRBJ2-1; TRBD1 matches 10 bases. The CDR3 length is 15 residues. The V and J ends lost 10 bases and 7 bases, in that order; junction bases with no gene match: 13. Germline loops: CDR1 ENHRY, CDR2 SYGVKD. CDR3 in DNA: TGTGCCAGCCGTCCAAAGGGACAGGGGAATAATGAGCAGTTCTTC. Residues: CASRPKGQGNNEQFF.

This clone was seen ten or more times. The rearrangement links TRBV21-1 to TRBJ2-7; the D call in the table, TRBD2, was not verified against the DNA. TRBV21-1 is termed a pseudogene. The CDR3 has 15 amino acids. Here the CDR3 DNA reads TGTGCCAGCAGCAAAGTAAGACTAGCGGGGGACGAGCAGTACTTC. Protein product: CASSKVRLAGDEQYF.

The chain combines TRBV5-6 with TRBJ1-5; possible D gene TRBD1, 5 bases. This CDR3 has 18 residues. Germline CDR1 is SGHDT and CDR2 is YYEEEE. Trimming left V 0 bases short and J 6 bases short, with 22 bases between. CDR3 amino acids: CASSLEGGGVRGTQPQHF. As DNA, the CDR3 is TGTGCCAGCAGCTTGGAGGGAGGTGGGGTGAGGGGAACTCAGCCCCAGCATTTT.

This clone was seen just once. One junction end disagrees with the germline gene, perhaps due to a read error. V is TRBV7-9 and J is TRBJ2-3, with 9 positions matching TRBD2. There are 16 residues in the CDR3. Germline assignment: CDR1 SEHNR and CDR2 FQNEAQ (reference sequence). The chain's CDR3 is CSSSRRGGLSTDTQYF. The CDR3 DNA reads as TGTTCCAGCAGTAGGCGGGGGGGCCTCAGCACAGATACGCAGTATTTT.

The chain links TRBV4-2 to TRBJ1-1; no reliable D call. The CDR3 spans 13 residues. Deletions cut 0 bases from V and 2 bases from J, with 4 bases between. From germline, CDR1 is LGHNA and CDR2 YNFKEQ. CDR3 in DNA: TGTGCCAGCAGCCAAGACAGAAACACTGAAGCTTTCTTT. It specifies CASSQDRNTEAFF.

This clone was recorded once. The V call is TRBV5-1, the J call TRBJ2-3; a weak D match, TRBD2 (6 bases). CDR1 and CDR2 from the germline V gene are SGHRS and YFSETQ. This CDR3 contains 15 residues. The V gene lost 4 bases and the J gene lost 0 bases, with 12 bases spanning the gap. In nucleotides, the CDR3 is TGCGCCAGCAGCGAGGAGGGGCCAAGCACAGATACGCAGTATTTT. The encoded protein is CASSEEGPSTDTQYF.

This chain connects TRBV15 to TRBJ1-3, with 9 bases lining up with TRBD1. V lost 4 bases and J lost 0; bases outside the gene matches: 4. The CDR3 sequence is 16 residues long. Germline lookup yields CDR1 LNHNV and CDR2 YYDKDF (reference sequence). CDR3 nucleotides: TGTGCCACCAGCACACAGGGGGCCGGCTCTGGAAACACCATATATTTT. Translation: CATSTQGAGSGNTIYF.